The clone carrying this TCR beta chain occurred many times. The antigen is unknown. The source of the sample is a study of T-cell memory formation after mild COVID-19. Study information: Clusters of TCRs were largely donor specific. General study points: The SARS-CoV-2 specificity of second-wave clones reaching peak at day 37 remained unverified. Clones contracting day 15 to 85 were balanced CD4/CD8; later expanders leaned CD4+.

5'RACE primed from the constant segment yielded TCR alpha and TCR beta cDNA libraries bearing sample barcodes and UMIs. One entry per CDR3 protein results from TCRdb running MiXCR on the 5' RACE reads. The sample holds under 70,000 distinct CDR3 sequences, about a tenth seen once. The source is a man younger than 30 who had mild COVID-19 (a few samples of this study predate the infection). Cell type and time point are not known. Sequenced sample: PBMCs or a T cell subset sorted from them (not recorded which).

The chain's CDR3 is CASSSTTGQYHNEQFF. As DNA, the CDR3 is TGTGCCAGCAGTTCCACAACCGGACAGTACCACAATGAGCAGTTCTTC. This chain links TRBV28 with TRBJ2-1, with a weak D call TRBD1 (6 bases). The CDR3 sequence is 16 residues long. The ends were cut back, 4 bases at V and 5 bases at J, with 18 bases in the middle. The germline V gene encodes CDR1 MDHEN and CDR2 SYDVKM.